A selection of T cell receptor beta chains follows, all from one sample in a study of OX40 agonist ivuxolimab in advanced cancers. TCRdb's table, derived via immunoSEQ multiplex PCR, lists solely in-frame clones and lacks some. The profile covers roughly 58,000 clones, with around 77% appearing a single time and around 5.9% taken by the ten largest. The material was CD4+ or CD8+ T cells sorted from blood, obtained in a trial of the OX40 agonist ivuxolimab. These receptors were collected from an adult with an advanced solid tumor such as melanoma, head and neck, liver or kidney cancer. The CDR3 runs from the conserved cysteine through the conserved F or W. A D gene is named only where the DNA matches it firmly. Size is stated for part of the rows, as once, few or many counts, or as a class when the clone is expanded.

v_gene	d_gene	abundance	j_gene	CDR3nt	CDR3aa
TRBV10-1	.	.	TRBJ2-7	TGCGCCAGCAGTGAAGAGTTCTCCTACGAGCAGTACTTC	CASSEEFSYEQYF
TRBV11-3	TRBD1	.	TRBJ2-2	TGTGCCAGCAGCTTGGGGGACAGATTCCGGAGGAACACCGGGGAGCTGTTTTTT	CASSLGDRFRRNTGELFF
TRBV11-2	.	few	TRBJ2-7	TGTGCCAGCAGCTTTCCATGGGAGAGGCCCTACGAGCAGTACTTC	CASSFPWERPYEQYF
TRBV18	.	.	TRBJ1-5	TGTGCCAGCTCAAACAGTGGGCAAGGTCAGCCCCAGCATTTT	CASSNSGQGQPQHF
TRBV18	TRBD1	.	TRBJ1-5	TGTGCCAGCTCACCAGGGGGACAGCCTTATAGCAATCAGCCCCAGCATTTT	CASSPGGQPYSNQPQHF
TRBV5-1	TRBD2	.	TRBJ2-3	TGCGCCAGCAGCTTGACTAGCGGGGGGGCAGATACGCAGTATTTT	CASSLTSGGADTQYF
TRBV5-4	.	once	TRBJ2-5	TGTGCCAGCAGCTTGAGGGAGACCCAGTACTTC	CASSLRETQYF
TRBV15	.	few	TRBJ1-2	TGTGCCACCAGCAGAGATTTAACAGCAGGCTTGGGGGGCTACACCTTC	CATSRDLTAGLGGYTF
TRBV7-3	.	.	TRBJ1-3	TGTGCCAGCAGCTTAATGGGCGGATTCTCTGGAAACACCATATATTTT	CASSLMGGFSGNTIYF
TRBV5-1	.	.	TRBJ2-3	TGCGCCAGCAGCTTGGGAGACCAACCCTTTACGCAGTATTTT	CASSLGDQPFTQYF
TRBV7-2	.	.	TRBJ2-3	TGTGCCAGCAGCTTTAGGGGGGTAGATACGCAGTATTTT	CASSFRGVDTQYF
TRBV27	.	.	TRBJ1-6	TGTGCCAGCACCCCGAACGGGTATAATTCACCCCTCCACTTT	CASTPNGYNSPLHF
TRBV7-2	.	.	TRBJ1-5	TGTGCCAGCAGCTTAGCCGTTGGGCAGCCCCAGCATTTT	CASSLAVGQPQHF
TRBV6-1	.	.	TRBJ2-5	TGTGCCAGCTTAGTGTTGCTTGGAGAGACCCAGTACTTC	CASLVLLGETQYF
TRBV5-6	TRBD1	.	TRBJ1-5	TGTGCCGGCAGCTTGGATAGGACAGGTCAGGAGCATTTT	CAGSLDRTGQEHF
TRBV2	TRBD2	once	TRBJ2-1	TGTGCCAGCAGTGGGCCCGGCGGAGCGGGGCACTACAATGAGCAGTTCTTC	CASSGPGGAGHYNEQFF
TRBV4-3	.	.	TRBJ1-5	TGCGCCAGCAGCCAAGAGACCCTGCCACAGGGCAATCAGCCCCAGCATTTT	CASSQETLPQGNQPQHF
TRBV4-3	.	.	TRBJ2-1	TGCGCCAGCAGCCACCGAACAGAGGAGCAGTTCTTC	CASSHRTEEQFF
TRBV7-8	TRBD2	.	TRBJ2-7	TGTGCCAGCAGCAAAGGACTAGCGGGGGGCCGCGGTAACTACGAGCAGTACTTC	CASSKGLAGGRGNYEQYF
TRBV6-1	TRBD2	.	TRBJ2-1	TGTGCCAGCACTGGACTAGCGGGGGAATACAATGAGCAGTTCTTC	CASTGLAGEYNEQFF
TRBV11-2	.	.	TRBJ1-6	TGTGCCAGCAGCTTAACGAATTCACCCCTCCACTTT	CASSLTNSPLHF
TRBV2	.	.	TRBJ1-4	TGTGCCAGCAGTCCGGGACCGGAGGTGGAACTGTTTTTT	CASSPGPEVELFF
TRBV19	TRBD1	.	TRBJ2-7	TGTGCCAGTAGTAGGGGACAGGGGATTACCTACGAGCAGTACTTC	CASSRGQGITYEQYF
TRBV15	TRBD2	.	TRBJ2-7	TGTGCCACCAGCAGAGGGACTAGCGGGAGTTACGAGCAGTACTTC	CATSRGTSGSYEQYF
TRBV10-2	.	.	TRBJ2-7	TGCGCCAGCAGTGGTGACTTCCCCTACGAGCAGTACTTC	CASSGDFPYEQYF
TRBV5-1	.	.	TRBJ2-7	TGCGCCAGCAGCTTGGTGGAGGGACGCAGCTCCTACGAGCAGTACTTC	CASSLVEGRSSYEQYF
TRBV6-5	TRBD1	.	TRBJ1-2	TGTGCCAGCAGATTAACAGGGGCGGCTGGCTACACCTTC	CASRLTGAAGYTF
TRBV18	TRBD1	.	TRBJ1-6	TGTGCCAGCTCACAGAGGACAGGGAGATCCTATAATTCACCCCTCCACTTT	CASSQRTGRSYNSPLHF
TRBV5-6	.	few	TRBJ2-7	TGTGCCAGCAGCTTGGGTCCCCTCTCCTACGAGCAGTACTTC	CASSLGPLSYEQYF
TRBV7-2	.	.	TRBJ2-5	TGTGCCAACAGCCACTGGGGGCGGCGACAAGAGACCCAGTACTTC	CANSHWGRRQETQYF
TRBV6-6	.	.	TRBJ2-3	TGTGCCAGCAGTTATAGAGGGGGAGGCCCAGATACGCAGTATTTT	CASSYRGGGPDTQYF
TRBV7-9	.	.	TRBJ2-5	TGTGCCAGCAGCTTATATCAAGGGCAGCAAGAGACCCAGTACTTC	CASSLYQGQQETQYF
TRBV5-1	TRBD2	.	TRBJ2-3	TGCGCCAGCAGTCTAGCGGGAGCCAAAGATACGCAGTATTTT	CASSLAGAKDTQYF
TRBV5-1	.	.	TRBJ1-3	TGCGCCAGCAGCGGGAAGGACGGGACGTACTCTGGAAACACCATATATTTT	CASSGKDGTYSGNTIYF
TRBV4-3	.	.	TRBJ1-1	TGCGCCAGCAGCCAACAAATGGGCACTGAAGCTTTCTTT	CASSQQMGTEAFF
TRBV5-4	TRBD2	.	TRBJ2-1	TGTGCCAGCAGCTTGGCGGTAGCGGGAGCCTACAATGAGCAGTTCTTC	CASSLAVAGAYNEQFF
TRBV10-2	.	.	TRBJ2-7	TGCGCCAGCTCGAAGGGCAGGGGAGGCGACGAGCAGTACTTC	CASSKGRGGDEQYF
TRBV28	.	once	TRBJ1-4	TGTGCCAGCAGTTTAGGGCCCGGGTTGGGCGGAAAACTGTTTTTT	CASSLGPGLGGKLFF
TRBV7-9	.	.	TRBJ1-2	TGTGCCAGCAGCTTCCAAGTCTATGGCTACACCTTC	CASSFQVYGYTF
TRBV27	TRBD1	.	TRBJ2-1	TGTGCCAGCAGTCCCCGACAGGGGATTTCGGGGAATGAGCAGTTCTTC	CASSPRQGISGNEQFF
TRBV19	.	once	TRBJ1-2	TGTGCCAGCTTCGGGGACTTCCGCTCTAACTATGGCTACACCTTC	CASFGDFRSNYGYTF